Sequencing of this T cell receptor beta chain was carried out in a study of PD-L1 blockade in urothelial cancer. In the study overall: Timepoints chosen for blood analysis were 3 weeks (second dose) and 6 weeks after treatment start. General study results and limits: Stronger expansion of tumor-associated clones in blood at 3 weeks distinguished durable-benefit patients.

Here immunoSEQ multiplex PCR was the method, and the copy in TCRdb shows in-frame clones only, minus some. Of approximately 90,000 clones listed, around 91% are singletons. The count of this clone is one. Its cognate antigen is unknown. Regarding time point: pretreatment peripheral blood. This CDR3 is built from 13 residues. Germline V gives CDR1 SGHAT, CDR2 FQDESV (reference sequence). The V gene lost 5 bases and the J gene lost 5 bases, with 12 bases spanning the gap. This clonotype was sampled from a man in his 60s with urothelial cancer. This specimen consisted of PBMCs, obtained around atezolizumab (anti-PD-L1) treatment. The V call is TRBV11-1, the J call TRBJ1-1; D gene uncertain. CDR3: CASSPQLLTEAFF. In nucleotides, the CDR3 is TGTGCCAGCAGCCCCCAATTACTTACTGAAGCTTTCTTT.